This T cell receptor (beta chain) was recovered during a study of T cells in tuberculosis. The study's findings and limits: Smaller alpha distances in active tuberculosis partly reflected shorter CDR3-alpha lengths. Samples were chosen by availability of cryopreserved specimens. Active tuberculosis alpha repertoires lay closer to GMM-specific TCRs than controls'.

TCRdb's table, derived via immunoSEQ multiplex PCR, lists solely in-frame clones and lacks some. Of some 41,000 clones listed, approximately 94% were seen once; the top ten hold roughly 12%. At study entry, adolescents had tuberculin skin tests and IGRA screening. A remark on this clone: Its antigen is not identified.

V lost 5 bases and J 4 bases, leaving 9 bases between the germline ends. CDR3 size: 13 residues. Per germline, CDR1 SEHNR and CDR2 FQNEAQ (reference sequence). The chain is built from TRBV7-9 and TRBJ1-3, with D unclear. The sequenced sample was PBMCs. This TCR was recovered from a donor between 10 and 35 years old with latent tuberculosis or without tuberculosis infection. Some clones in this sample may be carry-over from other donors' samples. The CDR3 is CASSPTPGNTIYF. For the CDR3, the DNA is TGTGCCAGCAGCCCGACTCCGGGAAACACCATATATTTT.